This T cell receptor beta chain came from a study of T cells in Graves' hyperthyroidism and ophthalmopathy (dated by TCRdb to about 2019). In the study overall: Peripheral blood samples were taken at initial diagnosis, before any treatment was given. To identify TCR V-J signatures that set the groups apart, the researchers used a discovery cohort of about a hundred patients, made up of 43 with Graves' ophthalmopathy and around 58 with stable Graves' hyperthyroidism. An independent validation cohort of around 19 hyperthyroidism patients and 17 patients who later progressed to ophthalmopathy tested prospective prediction of ophthalmopathy. The approximately 97 discovery patients were randomly divided into training and test sets at a 7:3 ratio. The study also compared thyroid tissue and blood T-cell repertoires from about 6 Graves' hyperthyroidism patients. Once sampling was done, hyperthyroidism patients were given methimazole at a starting dose of 30 mg daily, whereas ophthalmopathy patients were given high-dose intravenous methylprednisolone. TCR Vbeta CDR3 sequencing of approximately 140 peripheral blood samples (more than 40 ophthalmopathy, 75 to 85 hyperthyroidism and around 17 progressor patients) is reported in the paper. The investigation overall reported the following: No statistical method was used to fix the sample size in advance, and group allocation was not hidden from the investigators. A 13 V-J signature model separated ophthalmopathy from stable hyperthyroidism, with nearly 90% sensitivity and 81.08% specificity in cross-validation and 80%/75% in testing. In validation, the model predicted progression to ophthalmopathy with just under 71% sensitivity and 72.22% specificity, a median of 6.5 months before onset. Blood samples also contained most of the expanded thyroid clonotypes (frequency above 0.001), which suggests that blood repertoires may reflect thyroid immune responses.

Trimming leaves V shorter by 4 bases and J shorter by 2 bases, with the junction holding 5 bases beyond the gene matches. The CDR3 runs 16 residues from the cysteine to the phenylalanine. Only the CDR3 part of the read is kept: 48 bases, read in frame from the first base. Ten or more counts support this clonotype. Which antigen it targets is not known. Qualities for individual bases were not recorded, and no much larger clone is one base off. Moderately to severely active disease, a Clinical Activity Score of at least 3, a NOSPECS grade of at least 4, and a duration under 3 months were present in ophthalmopathy patients. Any patient with an uncontrolled infection, another autoimmune disease, pregnancy or lactation was excluded. Diagnoses were based on clinical symptoms, serum thyroxine and TRAb, thyroid ultrasound and orbital computed tomography. Ficoll-Paque density gradient centrifugation was used to isolate PBMCs from 10 ml of fresh peripheral blood. Total RNA was extracted using Trizol reagent, and RNA quality was assessed on an Agilent 2100 Bioanalyzer.

The TCR beta CDR3 regions were amplified from RNA transcripts. For the first round of RT-PCR on the TCR CDR3, the HTBI primer set was used together with the Qiagen OneStep RT-PCR kit. Libraries were constructed in a second round of multiplex PCR, after which size selection and purification were carried out. The libraries were sequenced on an Illumina HiSeq2000 using paired-end 100 bp reads. The study's own analysis went as follows. SOAPnuke was used to process the raw data, with reads discarded if the reads contained adapters or uncalled bases, had a mean Phred below 15, or lacked an exact constant-primer or identifier match. High-quality paired reads were merged with COPE v1.2.5, and unique nucleotide sequences were defined as clonotypes. MiTCR v1.1 was used to align clonotypes to the IMGT TRBV, TRBD and TRBJ reference segments. The analysis included only V-J combinations with a frequency above 0.0001, which together covered approximately 99% of the repertoires. The TCS score was defined as F50 (clonal expansion) divided by E x V (chaos), with BLOSUM62-based TCRdist calculated between CDR3 peptides within each V-J. Welch's t-statistics and random forest reduced approximately 520 V-J features to roughly 13, which were used in a naive Bayes classifier (R e1071). Through fastp at Q25 and MiXCR, TCRdb rebuilt clones from the public reads, retaining in-frame beta chains. Entries are consolidated by CDR3 protein sequence, retaining the most common genes and DNA. The V and J calls were not made by the authors but by TCRdb's processing. The sample table shows 500,000 to 550,000 distinct CDR3 sequences, and nearly 20% are seen once. The ten largest clones take up 40% to 50% of the sample.

The sequence is built from TRBV12-3 or TRBV12-4 and TRBJ2-3; the central 11 bases match TRBD2. The sequencing sample was made of blood. This TCR was sampled from a man in his forties or fifties with Graves' ophthalmopathy. CDR3 reads: CASSSGLAGITDTQYF. The DNA sequence is as follows: TGTGCCAGCAGTTCTGGACTAGCGGGCATCACAGATACGCAGTATTTT.